This note documents a single T cell receptor beta chain sequence. The sample originates from a study of human T cells and chemical hapten exposure. Study-level background: Sensitization involved placing 2% DPC onto a 2 cm by 2 cm region of upper inner arm skin. The study patch tested 0.01% DPC on the upper back and read results at 6 days.

V lost 2 bases and J 1 base, leaving 8 bases between the germline ends. CDR1 and CDR2 from the germline V gene are SEHNR and FQNEAQ (reference sequence). The length of the CDR3 is 14 residues. TCRdb fed the RACE reads into MiXCR, producing one record per CDR3 protein. Here the sample spans 70,000 or so distinct CDR3 sequences, roughly 10% being singletons. Time point denoted: patch test 3, about 24 weeks after DPC sensitization. The treatment denotes: therapeutic diphenylcyclopropenone sensitization with weekly scalp DPC. This sequence joins TRBV7-9 and TRBJ2-5, with D unresolved. This TCR was recovered from a woman between 45 and 60 years old with alopecia areata. Some clones in this sample may be carry-over from other donors' samples. The sample was whole blood, taken in connection with sensitization to the hapten diphenylcyclopropenone (DPC). The DNA of the CDR3 is TGTGCCAGCAGCTTATTCGGAATCCAAGAGACCCAGTACTTC. This translates into CASSLFGIQETQYF.